The clone carrying this T cell receptor (beta chain) was seen a handful of times. The antigen remains undetermined. The sample comes from a study of shared clonotypes between healthy human individuals. Study in general: Ranging from 18 to 49 in age, donors were a couple of women and a few men. Findings of the study overall: At large depth, rarefaction still showed sorted-subset sequencing to be incomplete.

Naive CD45RA+ and memory CD45RA-negative subsets were split from CD4+ cells. CDR1 LNHDA and CDR2 SQIVND come from the germline V gene (reference sequence). V was cut by 2 bases and J by 0 bases, with 14 bases left in between. The CDR3 length is 18 residues. Only in-frame clones appear in the TCRdb table, and some are missing; sequencing was by immunoSEQ multiplex PCR. The repertoire holds under 750,000 clones, over 55% seen once, with around 1.8% in the top ten. This TCR came from a woman aged 25 to 39 in good health. V and J are TRBV19 and TRBJ2-6; D is perhaps TRBD1 or TRBD2 (5 bases each). The sequenced sample consisted of memory CD4+ T cells sorted from blood. Stated subset: CD45RA-negative fraction. The CDR3 DNA is TGTGCCAGTAGTATAAAGGGGCAGGGACGCTCTGGGGCCAACGTCCTGACTTTC. Protein product: CASSIKGQGRSGANVLTF.